What follows are 28 T cell receptor beta chains derived from one specimen sequenced in a study of control samples from healthy donors and cancer patients. Sequenced by immunoSEQ multiplex PCR; TCRdb stores in-frame clones only, minus some. The sample includes about 140,000 clones, roughly 89% seen only once; the top ten take about 7.1%. Sequencing input: blood. The receptor source for this set is a man aged 18 to 30 in good health.

The chain employs TRBV5-6 and TRBJ2-4, with 8 bases fitting TRBD1. Per germline, CDR1 SGHDT and CDR2 YYEEEE. V was pared by 3 bases and J by 3 bases, with 2 bases of the junction left unmatched. The CDR3 has 14 residues. The CDR3 loop is CASSSGTGKNIQYF. The DNA of the CDR3 is TGTGCCAGCAGCTCCGGGACAGGCAAAAACATTCAGTACTTC.

The chain joins TRBV7-2 to TRBJ2-7; D is ambiguous. This CDR3 is 16 amino acids long. Per the germline V gene, CDR1 is SGHTA and CDR2 is FQGNSA. Trimming left V 5 bases short and J 2 bases short, with 19 bases between. The CDR3 spells CASSPVPFPGPYEQYF. As DNA, the CDR3 is TGTGCCAGCAGCCCCGTCCCTTTTCCGGGCCCCTACGAGCAGTACTTC.

This clone was recorded a few times. This sequence joins TRBV6-5 and TRBJ2-3, with 11 positions matching TRBD1. The germline V gene has CDR1 MNHEY and CDR2 SVGAGI. The CDR3 runs to 15 residues. J lost 4 bases, V lost 5 bases, and 5 bases had no gene match. Written as DNA, the CDR3 is TGTGCCAGCAGTCTAGGACAGGGGGCACCAGATACGCAGTATTTT. Translation gives CASSLGQGAPDTQYF.

V and J are TRBV27 and TRBJ1-1; D is undetermined. CDR1 is MNHEY and CDR2 is SMNVEV in the germline V gene (reference sequence). Trimming stripped 1 base from V and 4 bases from J, with 10 bases between. This CDR3 has 14 amino acids. The CDR3 sequence is CASSLWDAGTEAFF. CDR3 nucleotide sequence: TGTGCCAGCAGTTTATGGGATGCAGGCACTGAAGCTTTCTTT.

This sequence joins TRBV7-2 and TRBJ2-7; 11 positions match TRBD2. Per germline, CDR1 SGHTA and CDR2 FQGNSA. V trimming: 3 bases; J trimming: 3 bases; junction bases outside the gene matches: 13. The CDR3 has 18 amino acids. CDR3 in amino acids: CASSFQSGTSGFIYEQYF. CDR3 nucleotides: TGTGCCAGCAGCTTCCAATCTGGGACTAGCGGTTTTATCTACGAGCAGTACTTC. Full variable domain (rest looked up from reference TRBV7-2 and TRBJ2-7): GAGVSQSPSNKVTEKGKDVELRCDPISGHTALYWYRQSLGQGLEFLIYFQGNSAPDKSGLPSDRFSAERTGGSVSTLTIQRTQQEDSAVYLCASSFQSGTSGFIYEQYFGPGTRLTVT.

The J gene is TRBJ2-7, the V gene TRBV6-6; 10 bases align to TRBD2. This CDR3 region has 15 residues. The ends lost 4 bases at V and 5 bases at J; junction bases unmatched: 8. Germline-derived CDR1 and CDR2 are MNHNY and SVGAGI (reference sequence). CDR3 sequence reads: CASSSLTAGGDEQYF. As DNA, the CDR3 is TGTGCCAGCAGTTCCCTTACAGCGGGGGGGGACGAGCAGTACTTC.

The chain recombines TRBV3-1 (or the pseudogene TRBV3-2) with TRBJ1-5; no clear D. V shed 0 bases and J shed 1 base, with 7 bases lying between them. The CDR3 length is 15 residues. Germline CDR1 is LGHDT and CDR2 is YNNKEL (reference sequence). In nucleotides, the CDR3 is TGTGCCAGCAGCCAAGATTCGCAGAGCAATCAGCCCCAGCATTTT. It specifies CASSQDSQSNQPQHF.

The chain links TRBV6-1 to TRBJ1-4; perhaps TRBD1 as D (6 bases). There are 14 residues in the CDR3. V was trimmed by 1 base and J by 8 bases, leaving 11 bases between them. The germline CDR1 and CDR2 sequences are MNHNS and SASEGT. CDR3 amino acids: CASSEDRVLEKLFF. The CDR3 DNA follows: TGTGCCAGCAGTGAAGACAGGGTATTGGAAAAACTGTTTTTT.

The J gene is TRBJ2-5, the V gene TRBV4-2, with D unresolved. Trimming removed 0 bases from V and 3 bases from J, with 2 bases in between. CDR3 length: 12 amino acids. CDR1 LGHNA and CDR2 YNFKEQ come from the germline V gene. The CDR3 spells CASSQDEETQYF. The CDR3 DNA sequence: TGTGCCAGCAGCCAAGATGAAGAGACCCAGTACTTC.

The rearrangement uses TRBV27 and TRBJ1-5; D gene unclear. The CDR3 is made up of 12 amino acids. CDR1 is MNHEY, CDR2 SMNVEV, per germline (reference sequence). Trimming stripped 6 bases from V and 4 bases from J, with 7 bases between. The CDR3 reads CASSSANQPQHF. As DNA, the CDR3 is TGTGCCAGCAGCTCCGCGAATCAGCCCCAGCATTTT.

The genes are TRBV7-9 and TRBJ2-5; unclear D gene. V was cut by 1 base and J by 5 bases, with 17 bases left in between. The CDR3 sequence is 16 residues long. From germline, CDR1 is SEHNR and CDR2 FQNEAQ (reference sequence). CDR3 coding DNA: TGTGCCAGCAGCTTAGAGGTGCTAGAATTAGACGAGACCCAGTACTTC. It codes for CASSLEVLELDETQYF. The variable domain in full, with the rest retrieved from reference TRBV7-9 and TRBJ2-5, is DTGVSQNPRHKITKRGQNVTFRCDPISEHNRLYWYRQTLGQGPEFLTYFQNEAQLEKSRLLSDRFSAERPKGSFSTLEIQRTEQGDSAMYLCASSLEVLELDETQYFGPGTRLLVL.

V is TRBV18 and J is TRBJ1-4, with a weak D call TRBD1 (6 bases). Per the germline V gene, CDR1 is KGHSH and CDR2 is LQKENI. This CDR3 is 16 amino acids long. Trimming left V 0 bases short and J 2 bases short, with 10 bases between. In DNA form, the CDR3 reads TGTGCCAGCTCACCACCGAACAGGGAGACTAATGAAAAACTGTTTTTT. This encodes CASSPPNRETNEKLFF.

The gene calls are TRBV11-2 and TRBJ2-7; 8 bases match TRBD1. V shed 5 bases, J shed 0 bases, and the junction held 12 bases outside the gene matches. The CDR3 consists of 17 residues. The V gene's germline CDR1 is SGHAT and CDR2 FQNNGV. The CDR3 nucleotides are TGTGCCAGCAGCCCCTATCAGGACAGGGCCTACTCCTACGAGCAGTACTTC. As protein: CASSPYQDRAYSYEQYF.

CDR3 residues: CASSAVLRDRGIYGYTF. The CDR3 DNA is TGTGCCAGCAGTGCAGTTCTCCGGGACAGGGGGATATATGGCTACACCTTC. V and J are TRBV6-1 and TRBJ1-2, with 11 positions matching TRBD1. This CDR3 spans 17 amino acids. The V and J ends lost 4 bases and 5 bases, in that order; junction bases with no gene match: 12. CDR1 is MNHNS and CDR2 is SASEGT in the germline V gene.

The CDR3 spells CSVEGITGELFF. In DNA, the CDR3 is TGCAGCGTTGAAGGCATCACCGGGGAGCTGTTTTTT. The chain combines TRBV29-1 with TRBJ2-2, with D unclear. Germline V gives CDR1 SQVTM, CDR2 ANQGSEA. This CDR3 comprises 12 residues. Deletions cut 1 base from V and 4 bases from J, with 4 bases between.

The V and J genes are TRBV7-9 and TRBJ1-1, with 8 bases that match TRBD1. This CDR3 is 15 amino acids long. The germline V gene has CDR1 SEHNR and CDR2 FQNEAQ (reference sequence). V lost 4 bases and J lost 4; bases outside the gene matches: 8. CDR3 residues: CASSSPGGAATEAFF. CDR3 nucleotides: TGTGCCAGCAGCTCGCCAGGGGGCGCGGCCACTGAAGCTTTCTTT.

This clone was seen more than once but under ten times. The J gene is TRBJ2-5, the V gene TRBV5-1; a weak D match, TRBD2 (6 bases). The CDR3 is 15 amino acids. The V end was cut by 4 bases, the J end by 2 bases, with 15 bases between. In germline, CDR1 is SGHRS, CDR2 YFSETQ. The CDR3 sequence is CASSPRGSVQETQYF. The DNA of the CDR3 is TGCGCCAGCAGCCCTCGGGGGTCGGTTCAAGAGACCCAGTACTTC. The full variable domain, with the rest looked up from reference TRBV5-1 and TRBJ2-5, is KAGVTQTPRYLIKTRGQQVTLSCSPISGHRSVSWYQQTPGQGLQFLFEYFSETQRNKGNFPGRFSGRQFSNSRSEMNVSTLELGDSALYLCASSPRGSVQETQYFGPGTRLLVL.

The chain couples TRBV3-1 (or the pseudogene TRBV3-2) to TRBJ2-7; 11 bases align to TRBD1. V dropped 4 bases and J dropped 1; count of bases not matched to a gene: 3. The V gene's germline CDR1 is LGHDT and CDR2 YNNKEL (reference sequence). The CDR3 runs 15 residues. The CDR3 region has the DNA TGTGCCAGCAGCCCAGGACAGGGGGCATCCTACGAGCAGTACTTC. Its translation: CASSPGQGASYEQYF.

The gene calls are TRBV5-1 and TRBJ1-3; a weak D match, TRBD1 (6 bases). Germline V CDR1 and CDR2: SGHRS, YFSETQ. V was shortened by 4 bases and J by 4 bases, with 15 bases between the two germline ends. The CDR3 sequence is 15 residues long. In DNA form, the CDR3 reads TGCGCCAGCAGCCTAGGCGGACAGCGGGGAAACACCATATATTTT. Amino acid sequence: CASSLGGQRGNTIYF.

The V gene is TRBV7-9, the J gene TRBJ1-1, with D hard to call. CDR1 and CDR2 from the germline V gene are SEHNR and FQNEAQ (reference sequence). V was clipped by 3 bases and J by 5 bases, with 7 bases between them. There are 12 residues in the CDR3. CDR3 amino acids: CASSFSGTEAFF. The CDR3 coding sequence is TGTGCCAGCAGCTTCAGCGGGACTGAAGCTTTCTTT.

V and J are TRBV7-9 and TRBJ2-7; a weak D match, TRBD2 (5 bases). Germline V gene sequence: CDR1 SEHNR, CDR2 FQNEAQ (reference sequence). V was shortened by 3 bases and J by 5 bases, with 11 bases between the two germline ends. The CDR3 consists of 13 residues. CDR3 protein: CASSFRGADEQYF. For the CDR3, the DNA is TGTGCCAGCAGCTTTCGGGGAGCGGACGAGCAGTACTTC.

The V gene is TRBV30, the J gene TRBJ2-7; D is undetermined. Per the germline V gene, CDR1 is GTSNPN and CDR2 is SVGIG (reference sequence). V was trimmed by 0 bases and J by 0 bases, leaving 9 bases between them. This CDR3 has 14 amino acids. The CDR3 region is CAWSVRHSSYEQYF. The CDR3 nucleotides read TGTGCCTGGAGTGTACGCCACAGCTCCTACGAGCAGTACTTC.

The chain is built from TRBV3-1 (or the pseudogene TRBV3-2) and TRBJ2-1, with 10 bases lining up with TRBD2. Germline V gives CDR1 LGHDT, CDR2 YNNKEL (reference sequence). The CDR3 contains 16 residues. V shed 0 bases and J 6 bases; nucleotides not matched to a gene: 5. For the CDR3, the DNA is TGTGCCAGCAGCCAAGATAAGCGGGGGGGCCGCAATGAGCAGTTCTTC. Translated, it gives CASSQDKRGGRNEQFF.

The rearrangement uses TRBV6-6 and TRBJ2-3; tentatively, D is TRBD2 (5 bases). The CDR3 runs 14 residues. The V gene's germline CDR1 is MNHNY and CDR2 SVGAGI (reference sequence). With 5 bases removed from V and 2 bases from J, the gap between germline ends came to 11 bases. CDR3 nucleotides: TGTGCCAGCAGTCCGGGAACTTACACAGATACGCAGTATTTT. Amino acid sequence: CASSPGTYTDTQYF.

This clone was recorded a few times. V and J are TRBV2 and TRBJ1-2, with D possibly being TRBD1 (5 bases). The CDR3 runs 13 residues. V shed 4 bases and J shed 4 bases, with 10 bases lying between them. From germline, CDR1 is SNHLY and CDR2 FYNNEI. CDR3 protein: CASSVNRSYGYTF. DNA for the CDR3: TGTGCCAGCAGTGTCAACAGGAGCTATGGCTACACCTTC.

The chain has TRBV6-5 and TRBJ1-5; 11 positions agree with TRBD1. This CDR3 has 15 amino acids. The V gene end was trimmed by 5 bases and the J gene end by 7 bases; junction bases not matched to a gene: 7. CDR1 and CDR2 from the germline V gene are MNHEY and SVGAGI. The CDR3: CASSRTGGEIQPQHF. CDR3 in DNA: TGTGCCAGCAGTAGGACAGGGGGCGAGATACAGCCCCAGCATTTT.

V usage is TRBV5-6 and J usage is TRBJ1-3, with a weak D call TRBD1 (5 bases). Between the trimmed V and J ends, which lost 3 bases and 0 bases, there was a span of 13 bases. Germline V gives CDR1 SGHDT, CDR2 YYEEEE. CDR3 length: 16 residues. CDR3: CASSSPGPDSGNTIYF. The CDR3 DNA reads TGTGCCAGCAGCTCACCGGGACCGGACTCTGGAAACACCATATATTTT.

The chain has TRBV28 and TRBJ1-5; no firm D call. V was trimmed by 4 bases and J by 0 bases, leaving 10 bases between them. Germline V gene sequence: CDR1 MDHEN, CDR2 SYDVKM. This CDR3 is 15 amino acids long. The DNA for the CDR3 is TGTGCCAGCAGTTCCCAGGCTTATAGCAATCAGCCCCAGCATTTT. Translation: CASSSQAYSNQPQHF.